What follows are 29 T cell receptor beta chains derived from one specimen sequenced in a study of cytomegalovirus exposure and HLA in healthy donors. PCR primers comprised 60 Vbeta and 13 Jbeta primers. Produced via immunoSEQ multiplex PCR; TCRdb's table is partial and in-frame only. The sample contains about 110,000 clones, roughly 80% of which appear only once. The sample comprised PBMCs. These receptors were taken from a female donor in good health and CMV-seropositive.

To note about this clone: Additional DNA sequences in this sample encode the identical CDR3. The rearrangement links TRBV30 to TRBJ1-3; 8 positions agree with TRBD1. The trim removed 5 bases at V and 3 bases at J, leaving 0 bases unmatched. Germline V lookup: CDR1 GTSNPN, CDR2 SVGIG (reference sequence). This CDR3 comprises 12 residues. The CDR3 nucleotides are TGTGCCTGGGACAGGGGTGGAAACACCATATATTTT. Amino acids: CAWDRGGNTIYF.

V is TRBV5-1 and J is TRBJ2-3, with TRBD2 matching 9 bases. Germline CDR1 reads SGHRS; CDR2 reads YFSETQ. This CDR3 region has 17 residues. After removal of 10 bases from V and 4 bases from J, the junction contained 19 bases not matched to a gene. CDR3 in amino acids: CASKLAGLAGSSDTQYF. For the CDR3, the DNA is TGCGCCTCTAAGCTTGCCGGCCTAGCGGGATCGTCAGATACGCAGTATTTT.

This chain connects TRBV28 to TRBJ1-4; a possible D gene is TRBD1 (5 bases). The length of the CDR3 is 13 residues. Germline CDR1 and CDR2: MDHEN and SYDVKM. Trimming cost V 6 bases and J 9 bases, with 14 bases left between them. CDR3 in amino acids: CASSPPGTKKLFF. In DNA, the CDR3 is TGTGCCAGCAGCCCCCCCGGGACTAAAAAACTGTTTTTT.

V is TRBV27 and J is TRBJ2-1, with TRBD1 identical over 7 bases. CDR1 MNHEY and CDR2 SMNVEV come from the germline V gene (reference sequence). The J segment lost 4 bases and the V segment lost 6 bases, leaving 6 bases of the junction unmatched. There are 14 residues in the CDR3. The CDR3 coding sequence is TGTGCCAGCAGCCGAGGACAGGTATACAATGAGCAGTTCTTC. Translation gives CASSRGQVYNEQFF.

This chain uses TRBV19 with TRBJ1-1; 12 positions match TRBD1. Trimming removed 6 bases from V and 7 bases from J; junction bases left unmatched: 15. The CDR3 contains 17 residues. CDR1 is LNHDA and CDR2 is SQIVND in the germline V gene (reference sequence). The CDR3 sequence: CASSAGTGGFPVFEAFF. The CDR3, as DNA: TGTGCCAGTAGCGCCGGGACAGGGGGCTTTCCCGTCTTTGAAGCTTTCTTT.

The chain couples TRBV4-1 to TRBJ1-4; TRBD1 might be the D (5 bases). There are 14 residues in the CDR3. Germline V CDR1 and CDR2: MGHRA, YSYEKL. Trimming took off 3 bases at V and 0 bases at J, with 5 bases between the two ends. In DNA, the CDR3 is TGCGCCAGCAGCCAGACAGCAACTAATGAAAAACTGTTTTTT. Protein product: CASSQTATNEKLFF.

This clone has only a few counts. V and J are TRBV2 and TRBJ1-3, with D perhaps matching TRBD1 (5 bases). CDR3 size: 14 residues. Germline assignment: CDR1 SNHLY and CDR2 FYNNEI. Trimming took 4 bases from V and 0 from J, leaving 7 bases between them. The chain's CDR3 is CASSGQSSGNTIYF. DNA for the CDR3: TGTGCCAGCAGTGGACAGAGCTCTGGAAACACCATATATTTT.

The CDR3 DNA follows: TGTGCCAGCAGCTTGTGGTCTCTAGCAGCAAAAGAGACCCAGTACTTC. Translation: CASSLWSLAAKETQYF. V is TRBV5-5 and J is TRBJ2-5; tentatively, D is TRBD2 (5 bases). With 1 base removed from V and 3 bases from J, the gap between germline ends came to 16 bases. CDR1 is SGHKS, CDR2 YYEKEE, per germline (reference sequence). The CDR3 length is 16 residues.

The rearrangement uses TRBV7-2 and TRBJ2-6; D is possibly TRBD1 (6 bases). Trimming took off 5 bases at V and 4 bases at J, with 15 bases between the two ends. Looked up from germline, CDR1 is SGHTA and CDR2 is FQGNSA. The CDR3 is 16 residues long. CDR3 nucleotides: TGTGCCAGCAGCAGAGGGCAGGGGCACGGGGCCAACGTCCTGACTTTC. Protein sequence: CASSRGQGHGANVLTF.

The J gene is TRBJ2-1, the V gene TRBV29-1; D is unclear. V dropped 5 bases and J dropped 5 bases, with 7 bases sitting between them. This CDR3 has 11 residues. Per germline, CDR1 SQVTM and CDR2 ANQGSEA. CDR3 protein: CSVRRNNEQFF. DNA of the CDR3: TGCAGCGTTAGGCGGAACAATGAGCAGTTCTTC.

The chain uses TRBV19 and TRBJ2-1; TRBD2 matches 8 bases. The trim removed 6 bases at V and 9 bases at J, leaving 10 bases unmatched. From germline, CDR1 is LNHDA and CDR2 SQIVND (reference sequence). The CDR3 length is 14 residues. The chain's CDR3 is CASRPTGGLFEQFF. DNA of the CDR3: TGTGCCAGTAGACCCACGGGAGGGCTTTTTGAGCAGTTCTTC.

The chain couples TRBV27 to TRBJ2-7; TRBD1 agrees at 7 bases. V lost 10 bases, J lost 3 bases, and 12 bases stayed unmatched. Germline V gene lookup returns CDR1 MNHEY and CDR2 SMNVEV (reference sequence). The CDR3 covers 14 residues. CDR3 in amino acids: CATTPQAGGYEQYF. CDR3 DNA sequence: TGTGCCACCACCCCGCAGGCAGGGGGCTACGAGCAGTACTTC.

CDR3 nucleotide sequence: TGTGCCAGCAGCTTAACGGTACTAGCGGGTAACAATGAGCAGTTCTTC. Its translation: CASSLTVLAGNNEQFF. The chain carries TRBV7-3 and TRBJ2-1; 9 nucleotides line up with TRBD2. The ends lost 0 bases at V and 5 bases at J; junction bases unmatched: 5. The CDR3 has 16 residues. From germline, CDR1 is SGHTA and CDR2 FQGTGA.

As to this clone: At the DNA level, this CDR3 is encoded by other sequences in the same sample as well. CDR3 sequence reads: CASSSQGNTEAFF. CDR3 DNA: TGTGCCAGCAGCTCACAGGGGAACACTGAAGCTTTCTTT. The chain links TRBV7-2 to TRBJ1-1, with a tentative D call TRBD1 (6 bases). The length of the CDR3 is 13 residues. Germline V gene sequence: CDR1 SGHTA, CDR2 FQGNSA. V was pared by 4 bases and J by 1 base, with 7 bases between. Using reference TRBV7-2 and TRBJ1-1 for the parts outside the CDR3, the full variable domain is GAGVSQSPSNKVTEKGKDVELRCDPISGHTALYWYRQSLGQGLEFLIYFQGNSAPDKSGLPSDRFSAERTGGSVSTLTIQRTQQEDSAVYLCASSSQGNTEAFFGQGTRLTVV.

The chain is built from TRBV4-2 and TRBJ1-4, with TRBD1 matching over 9 bases. The CDR3 runs 15 residues. Per the germline V gene, CDR1 is LGHNA and CDR2 is YNFKEQ. With V trimmed by 3 bases and J by 4 bases, 3 bases remained unmatched. The CDR3 bases are TGTGCCAGCAGCCAGGGGGACAGGGATAATGAAAAACTGTTTTTT. Protein product: CASSQGDRDNEKLFF.

The V gene is TRBV7-3, the J gene TRBJ2-5, with D maybe TRBD2 (5 bases). This CDR3 region has 13 residues. The V and J ends lost 5 bases and 5 bases respectively, with 12 bases between them. Germline values: CDR1 SGHTA, CDR2 FQGTGA. CDR3 sequence: CASSRIGGETQYF. The CDR3 DNA reads TGTGCCAGCAGCCGGATCGGCGGGGAGACCCAGTACTTC.

V gene TRBV10-1 combines with J gene TRBJ2-3; D is perhaps TRBD2 (6 bases). This CDR3 spans 14 amino acids. Per the germline V gene, CDR1 is WNHNN and CDR2 is SYGVQD (reference sequence). V was cut by 7 bases and J by 2 bases, with 13 bases left in between. The DNA of the CDR3 is TGCGCCAGCATCCAGACGGGAGTCACAGATACGCAGTATTTT. Translated: CASIQTGVTDTQYF.

V usage is TRBV4-1 and J usage is TRBJ2-3; TRBD2 aligns across 8 bases. Trimming took 4 bases from V and 5 from J; bases not matched to a gene: 2. CDR1 and CDR2 from the germline V gene are MGHRA and YSYEKL. CDR3 length: 13 amino acids. The CDR3 sequence is CASSPAGGDTQYF. The CDR3 DNA sequence: TGCGCCAGCAGCCCCGCGGGGGGAGATACGCAGTATTTT.

The rearrangement joins TRBV9 to TRBJ1-3, with a possible D match to TRBD1 (5 bases). CDR3 length: 16 residues. The germline V gene has CDR1 SGDLS and CDR2 YYNGEE. Trimming took off 0 bases at V and 0 bases at J, with 10 bases between the two ends. This CDR3 is CASSVARGVSGNTIYF. The CDR3 DNA reads as TGTGCCAGCAGCGTAGCTCGGGGGGTCTCTGGAAACACCATATATTTT.

This chain uses TRBV5-8 with TRBJ2-1; perhaps TRBD1 as D (6 bases). The CDR3 sequence is 15 residues long. Per the germline V gene, CDR1 is SGHTS and CDR2 is YDEGEE. V was cut by 6 bases and J by 0 bases, with 13 bases left in between. In nucleotides, the CDR3 is TGTGCCAGCAACCGCGACAGGAGCTCCTACAATGAGCAGTTCTTC. It encodes CASNRDRSSYNEQFF.

The CDR3 region has the DNA TGTGCCAGCAGTGCGCAGGGGGCGCGCAGCAATCAGCCCCAGCATTTT. This codes for CASSAQGARSNQPQHF. This rearrangement joins TRBV6-1 to TRBJ1-5; the match to TRBD1 covers 8 bases. V was clipped by 4 bases and J by 1 base; unmatched bases: 6. The CDR3 is made up of 16 amino acids. Germline V gives CDR1 MNHNS, CDR2 SASEGT.

This clone was seen just once. The chain uses TRBV6-6 and TRBJ2-1, with D unclear. The CDR3 contains 16 residues. Germline V gene sequence: CDR1 MNHNY, CDR2 SVGAGI (reference sequence). The V end was cut by 6 bases, the J end by 6 bases, with 21 bases between. The CDR3: CASSEPGVATGNEQFF. The CDR3 coding sequence is TGTGCCAGCAGCGAACCTGGAGTGGCTACTGGCAATGAGCAGTTCTTC.

J is TRBJ2-6 and V is TRBV19; TRBD1 agrees at 7 bases. The CDR3 has 20 amino acids. Germline V lookup: CDR1 LNHDA, CDR2 SQIVND (reference sequence). V dropped 4 bases and J dropped 4; count of bases not matched to a gene: 19. The CDR3 loop is CASSTPPGQEPHHGANVLTF. CDR3 sequence (DNA): TGTGCCAGTAGTACCCCTCCCGGACAGGAACCTCATCACGGGGCCAACGTCCTGACTTTC.

The genes are TRBV9 and TRBJ1-2, with 7 bases that match TRBD1. The CDR3 totals 14 residues. Germline V gene lookup returns CDR1 SGDLS and CDR2 YYNGEE. The V gene end was trimmed by 4 bases and the J gene end by 2 bases; junction bases not matched to a gene: 5. In nucleotides, the CDR3 is TGTGCCAGCAGCATAGGCAGGGGGAACTATGGCTACACCTTC. It specifies CASSIGRGNYGYTF. Variable domain in full (rest from reference TRBV9 and TRBJ1-2): DSGVTQTPKHLITATGQRVTLRCSPRSGDLSVYWYQQSLDQGLQFLIQYYNGEERAKGNILERFSAQQFPDLHSELNLSSLELGDSALYFCASSIGRGNYGYTFGSGTRLTVV.

This clone was counted only a few times. This chain uses TRBV29-1 with TRBJ2-3, with 9 bases that match TRBD1. Per the germline V gene, CDR1 is SQVTM and CDR2 is ANQGSEA. After removal of 7 bases from V and 2 bases from J, the junction contained 10 bases not matched to a gene. The CDR3 spans 15 residues. The CDR3, as DNA: TGCAGCGCAACGGCCCGGGACAGGGTCACAGATACGCAGTATTTT. Protein sequence: CSATARDRVTDTQYF.

This sequence joins TRBV18 and TRBJ1-1, with 8 bases lining up with TRBD1. Looked up from germline, CDR1 is KGHSH and CDR2 is LQKENI. The J segment lost 4 bases and the V segment lost 6 bases, leaving 4 bases of the junction unmatched. The length of the CDR3 is 13 residues. The DNA for the CDR3 is TGTGCCAGCTCCCCCGACAGGGGCACTGAAGCTTTCTTT. Protein sequence: CASSPDRGTEAFF.

This clone showed up many times. This rearrangement joins TRBV6-6 to TRBJ2-7, with D unclear. The germline V gene has CDR1 MNHNY and CDR2 SVGAGI (reference sequence). The V end lost 0 bases, the J end lost 5 bases, and 8 bases lay between the germline ends. There are 13 residues in the CDR3. The CDR3 region is CASSYSSLHEQYF. CDR3 DNA sequence: TGTGCCAGCAGTTACTCGAGCCTCCACGAGCAGTACTTC.

This chain uses TRBV18 with TRBJ2-3; 9 bases match TRBD2. The CDR3 has 16 amino acids. Germline CDR1 and CDR2: KGHSH and LQKENI. The trim removed 3 bases at V and 7 bases at J, leaving 11 bases unmatched. In nucleotides, the CDR3 is TGTGCCAGCTCACCCCTTGACCGGACTAGCGCTTATACGCAGTATTTT. It codes for CASSPLDRTSAYTQYF. The variable domain in full, completed from reference TRBV18 and TRBJ2-3, reads NAGVMQNPRHLVRRRGQEARLRCSPMKGHSHVYWYRQLPEEGLKFMVYLQKENIIDESGMPKERFSAEFPKEGPSILRIQQVVRGDSAAYFCASSPLDRTSAYTQYFGPGTRLTVL.

The chain employs TRBV10-3 and TRBJ2-1, with 7 bases that match TRBD1. V was pared by 3 bases and J by 4 bases, with 6 bases of the junction left unmatched. The CDR3 length is 15 residues. Germline-derived CDR1 and CDR2 are ENHRY and SYGVKD. The CDR3 protein is CAISDRGNKYNEQFF. The CDR3 coding sequence is TGTGCCATCAGTGACAGGGGGAACAAGTACAATGAGCAGTTCTTC.